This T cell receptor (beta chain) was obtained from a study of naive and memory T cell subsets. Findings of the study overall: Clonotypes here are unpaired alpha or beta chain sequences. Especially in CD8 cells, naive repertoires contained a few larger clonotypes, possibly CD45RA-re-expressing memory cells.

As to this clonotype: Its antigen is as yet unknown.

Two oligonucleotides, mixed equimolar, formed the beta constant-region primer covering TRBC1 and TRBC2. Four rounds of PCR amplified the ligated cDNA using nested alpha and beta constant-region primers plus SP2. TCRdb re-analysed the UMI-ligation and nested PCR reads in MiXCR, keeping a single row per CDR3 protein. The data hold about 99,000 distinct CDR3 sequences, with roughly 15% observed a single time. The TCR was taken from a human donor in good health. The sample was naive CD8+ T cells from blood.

This CDR3 is CAISEDVGKLFF. CDR3 bases: TGTGCCATCAGTGAGGATGTGGGAAAACTGTTTTTT. V usage is TRBV10-3 and J usage is TRBJ1-4, with no clear D. The CDR3 runs to 12 residues. From germline, CDR1 is ENHRY and CDR2 SYGVKD. V lost 2 bases to trimming and J lost 10 bases, with 8 bases between them.